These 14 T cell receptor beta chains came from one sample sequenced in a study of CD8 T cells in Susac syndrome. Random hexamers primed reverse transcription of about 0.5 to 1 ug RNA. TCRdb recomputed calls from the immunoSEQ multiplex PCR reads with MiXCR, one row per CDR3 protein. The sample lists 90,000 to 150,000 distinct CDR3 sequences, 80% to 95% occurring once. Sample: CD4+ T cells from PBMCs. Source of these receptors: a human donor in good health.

CDR3 region: CASSYIGYTF. CDR3 nucleotides: TGTGCCAGCAGTTACATTGGCTACACCTTC. The chain carries TRBV6-2 or TRBV6-3 and TRBJ1-2; D is ambiguous. The CDR3 covers 10 residues. Trimming removed 2 bases at V and 7 bases at J, with 2 bases between. Germline CDR1 reads MNHEY; CDR2 reads SVGEGT.

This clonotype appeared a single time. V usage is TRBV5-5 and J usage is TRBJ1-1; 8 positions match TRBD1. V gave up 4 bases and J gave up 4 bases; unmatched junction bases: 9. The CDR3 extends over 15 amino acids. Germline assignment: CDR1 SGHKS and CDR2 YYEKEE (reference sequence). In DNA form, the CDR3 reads TGTGCCAGCAGCCCGCGCATCACAGGGGGCACTGAAGCTTTCTTT. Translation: CASSPRITGGTEAFF.

CDR3 sequence (DNA): TGCGCCAGCAGCCAAGATAGCTCGACTAGCGGGGAGACCCAGTACTTC. It translates to CASSQDSSTSGETQYF. The V and J genes are TRBV4-3 and TRBJ2-5, with 10 bases aligning to TRBD2. V shed 0 bases and J 5 bases; nucleotides not matched to a gene: 6. CDR3 length equals 16 residues. Germline V CDR1 and CDR2: LGHNA, YSLEER.

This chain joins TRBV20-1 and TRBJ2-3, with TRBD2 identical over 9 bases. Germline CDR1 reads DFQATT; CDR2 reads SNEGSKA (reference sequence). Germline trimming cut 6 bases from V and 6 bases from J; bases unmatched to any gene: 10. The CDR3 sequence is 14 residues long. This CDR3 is CSAERRGGGDTQYF. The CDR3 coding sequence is TGCAGTGCCGAGAGGCGGGGGGGCGGGGATACGCAGTATTTT.

The CDR3 is CAWSFLDVTDTQYF. In nucleotides, the CDR3 is TGTGCCTGGAGTTTCTTGGACGTCACAGATACGCAGTATTTT. The V gene is TRBV30, the J gene TRBJ2-3; D is unresolved. This CDR3 has 14 amino acids. Germline V gene data show CDR1 as GTSNPN and CDR2 as SVGIG (reference sequence). Trimming stripped 2 bases from V and 2 bases from J, with 11 bases between.

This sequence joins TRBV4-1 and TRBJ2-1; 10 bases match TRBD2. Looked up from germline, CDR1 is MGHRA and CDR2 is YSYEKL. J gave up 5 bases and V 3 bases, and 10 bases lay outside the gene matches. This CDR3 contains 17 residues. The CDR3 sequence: CASSQVFSGRSDNEQFF. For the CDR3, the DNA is TGCGCCAGCAGCCAGGTCTTTAGCGGGAGGTCGGACAATGAGCAGTTCTTC.

The CDR3 coding sequence is TGTGCCAGTAGTATAGCGGTTTTATCCTACGAGCAGTACTTC. Amino acids: CASSIAVLSYEQYF. The J gene is TRBJ2-7, the V gene TRBV19, with D unclear. In germline, CDR1 is LNHDA, CDR2 SQIVND (reference sequence). Trimming stripped 1 base from V and 1 base from J, with 8 bases between. The CDR3 is made up of 14 amino acids.

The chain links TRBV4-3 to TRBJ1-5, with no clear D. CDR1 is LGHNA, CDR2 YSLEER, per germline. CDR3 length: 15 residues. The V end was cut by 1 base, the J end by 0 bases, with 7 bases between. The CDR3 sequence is CASSQGAYSNQPQHF. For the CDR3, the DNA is TGCGCCAGCAGCCAAGGCGCTTATAGCAATCAGCCCCAGCATTTT.

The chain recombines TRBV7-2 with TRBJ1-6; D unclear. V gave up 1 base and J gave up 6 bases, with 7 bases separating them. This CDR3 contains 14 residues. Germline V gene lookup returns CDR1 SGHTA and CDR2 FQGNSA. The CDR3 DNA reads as TGTGCCAGCAGCTTAGGCAGGAGTAATTCACCCCTCCACTTT. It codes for CASSLGRSNSPLHF.

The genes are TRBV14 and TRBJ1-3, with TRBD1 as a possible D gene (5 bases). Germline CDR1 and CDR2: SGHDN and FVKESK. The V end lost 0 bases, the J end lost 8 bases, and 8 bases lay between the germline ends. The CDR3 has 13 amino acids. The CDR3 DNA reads TGTGCCAGCAGCCAAGACAGGGTGCACACCATATATTTT. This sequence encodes CASSQDRVHTIYF.

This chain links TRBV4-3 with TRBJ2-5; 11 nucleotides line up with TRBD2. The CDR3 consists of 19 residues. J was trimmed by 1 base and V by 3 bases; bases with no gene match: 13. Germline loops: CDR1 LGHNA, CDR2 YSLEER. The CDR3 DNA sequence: TGCGCCAGCAGCCAGCATAGGGCTAGCGGGAGGAGAGGCCAAGAGACCCAGTACTTC. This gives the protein CASSQHRASGRRGQETQYF.

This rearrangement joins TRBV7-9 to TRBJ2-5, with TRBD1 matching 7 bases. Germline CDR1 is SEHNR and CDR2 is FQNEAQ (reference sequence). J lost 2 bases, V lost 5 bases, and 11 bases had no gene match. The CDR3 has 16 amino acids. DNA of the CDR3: TGTGCCAGCAGCCAGGGCACCAGGGGACAGCAAGAGACCCAGTACTTC. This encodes CASSQGTRGQQETQYF.

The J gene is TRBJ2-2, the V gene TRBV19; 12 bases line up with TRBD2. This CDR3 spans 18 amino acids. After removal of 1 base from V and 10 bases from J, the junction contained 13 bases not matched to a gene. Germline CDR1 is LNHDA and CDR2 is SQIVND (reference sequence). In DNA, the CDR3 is TGTGCCAGTAGTATAGGGGGGGCGACTAGCGGGAGAAAAGTGGAGCTGTTTTTT. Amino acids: CASSIGGATSGRKVELFF.

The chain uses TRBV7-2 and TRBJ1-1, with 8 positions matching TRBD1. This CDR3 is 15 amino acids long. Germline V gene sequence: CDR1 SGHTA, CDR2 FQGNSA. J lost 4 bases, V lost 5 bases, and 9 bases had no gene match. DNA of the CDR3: TGTGCCAGCAGCCCTCCCGGGACAGGTGCCACTGAAGCTTTCTTT. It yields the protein CASSPPGTGATEAFF.